This T cell receptor (beta chain) was documented in a study of blood T cell repertoires in COVID-19 (dated by TCRdb to 2018 to 2021). With regard to the full study: The collaborator samples originated in the United States, Italy and Spain and spanned the acute and convalescent phases of COVID-19. The prospective study material was composed of cDNA or gDNA derived from T cells, B-cell-depleted T cells, or PBMCs. The dataset comprised deeply sampled blood TCRbeta repertoires from subjects exposed to, actively infected with, or recovered from COVID-19. The repertoires were released in a freely available public database intended as a resource for research on the immune response to SARS-CoV-2. The samples were drawn from the first 160 participants of the ongoing ImmuneRACE study and from 950 to 1,500 subjects provided by 6 global collaborators. Nearly every sample came with metadata listing a de-identified subject ID, COVID-19 status, age in years and sex. Where HLA class I and class II types were available, the types were taken from metadata supplied by the sample provider, not from assay-based typing.

The immunoSEQ Assay, a bias-controlled multiplex PCR, was used to amplify TCRbeta CDR3 regions from genomic DNA. As for the original processing: The number of nucleated cells in each sample was estimated by amplification of reference gene primers within the assay. Sequence reads were collapsed and filtered to measure the absolute abundance of every unique TCRbeta CDR3 rearrangement. For each sample, productive Simpson clonality was calculated as the square root of Simpson's diversity index over productive rearrangements. This is the immuneACCESS table as TCRdb keeps it, with only in-frame sequences that have V and J called. A part of the clones is gone; compared with another copy, unresolved V genes explain less than half, and the rest is unexplained. That table gives V, J and clone size, and the DNA gave D and trimming. The sample table contains more than 130,000 clones; only one count was recorded for approximately 87% of them. 4% to 4.5% of the sample is in the top ten clones.

Study-wide findings and limitations: How much clinical and demographic metadata was included differed by source and by participant, and the metadata was provided uncurated.

Details on this clone: The antigen it recognizes is unknown. The sample holds no much larger clone one base away, and base qualities are not on file.

Collaborating institutions collected whole blood in K2EDTA tubes following their own protocols. Collaborator samples were shipped for TCRbeta analysis as frozen whole blood, isolated PBMCs, or DNA extracted from either sample type. This sequence originates from a woman aged 40 to 50 with acute or convalescent COVID-19. Sample: peripheral blood.

The nucleotides read TGCGCCAGCAGCCAAGAATTAATCATCGGACAGGGGTTAAACTATGGCTACACCTTC. It is translated as CASSQELIIGQGLNYGYTF. The chain uses TRBV4-3 and TRBJ1-2; 9 of the junction bases match TRBD1. CDR1 and CDR2 (LGHNA, YSLEER) derive from the germline V gene. V has 0 bases trimmed and J has 2 bases trimmed; junction bases matching no gene number 13. The CDR3 runs 19 residues from the cysteine to the phenylalanine. Here the CDR3 DNA is all that survives: 57 bases in frame from base 1.